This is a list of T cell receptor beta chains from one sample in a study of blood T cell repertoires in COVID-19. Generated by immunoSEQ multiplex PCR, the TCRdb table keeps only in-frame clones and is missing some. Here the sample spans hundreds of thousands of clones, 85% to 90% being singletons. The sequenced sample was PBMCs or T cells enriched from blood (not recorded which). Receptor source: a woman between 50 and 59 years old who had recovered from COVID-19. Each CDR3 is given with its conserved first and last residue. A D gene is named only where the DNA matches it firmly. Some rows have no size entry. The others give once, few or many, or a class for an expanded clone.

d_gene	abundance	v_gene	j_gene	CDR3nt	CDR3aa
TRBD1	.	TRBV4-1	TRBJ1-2	TGCGCCAGCAGCCAAGATGGGTCGATCCAGGGGGCGCGGGGCTACACCTTC	CASSQDGSIQGARGYTF
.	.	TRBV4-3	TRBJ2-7	TGCGCCAGCAGCCAATCTGCTTATCAGGACAGCTACGAGCAGTACTTC	CASSQSAYQDSYEQYF
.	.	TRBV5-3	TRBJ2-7	TGTGCCAGAAGCCTGTTCCAGTCTCTCGAGCAGTACTTC	CARSLFQSLEQYF
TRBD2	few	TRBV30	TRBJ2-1	TGTGCCTGGACTAGCGGGGGGTCGAGCTCCTACAATGAGCAGTTCTTC	CAWTSGGSSSYNEQFF
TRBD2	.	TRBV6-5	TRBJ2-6	TGTGCCGGAAGCCCGGGAGGGGCTGGGGCCAACGTCCTGACTTTC	CAGSPGGAGANVLTF
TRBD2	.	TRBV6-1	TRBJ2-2	TGTGCCAGCAGTGAACCGGGACTAGCGGACGCGAACACCGGGGAGCTGTTTTTT	CASSEPGLADANTGELFF
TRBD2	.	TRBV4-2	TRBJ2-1	TGTGCCAGCAGCGATTCTGACGGGACTAGCGGGGCGGGCAATGAGCAGTTCTTC	CASSDSDGTSGAGNEQFF
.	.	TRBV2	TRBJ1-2	TGTGCCAGCAATCTGATAAGAGATGGCTACACCTTC	CASNLIRDGYTF
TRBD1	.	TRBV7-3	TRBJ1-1	TGTGCCAGCAGCTTAAGTGGGACAGGAATGAACACTGAAGCTTTCTTT	CASSLSGTGMNTEAFF
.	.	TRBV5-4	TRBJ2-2	TGTGCCAGCAGCTTTCAGGGTGGGGACACCGGGGAGCTGTTTTTT	CASSFQGGDTGELFF
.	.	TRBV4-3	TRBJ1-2	TGCGCCAGCAGCCAACTGGACAGAGCCTATGGCTACACCTTC	CASSQLDRAYGYTF
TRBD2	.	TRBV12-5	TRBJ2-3	TGTGCTAGTGGTTTCCCTCGGGGACTAGCGGGCACAGATACGCAGTATTTT	CASGFPRGLAGTDTQYF
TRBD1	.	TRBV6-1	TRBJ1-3	TGTGCCAGCAGTGGGCCCGGGACAGGAAGAGGAAACACCATATATTTT	CASSGPGTGRGNTIYF
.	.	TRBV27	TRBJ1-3	TGTGCCAGCAGTTCGGTTTCTGGAAACACCATATATTTT	CASSSVSGNTIYF
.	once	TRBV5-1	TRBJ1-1	TGCGCCAGCAGCTTGGCCCGGGGTGATATGAACACTGAAGCTTTCTTT	CASSLARGDMNTEAFF
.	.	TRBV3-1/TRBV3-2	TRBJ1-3	TGTGCCAGCAGCCAAGGGGGAGTGTTGGGAAACACCATATATTTT	CASSQGGVLGNTIYF
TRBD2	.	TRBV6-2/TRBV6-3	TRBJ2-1	TGTGCCAGCAGTCCGGTAGGGCGGGGGGCCTACAATGAGCAGTTCTTC	CASSPVGRGAYNEQFF
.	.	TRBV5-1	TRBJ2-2	TGCGCCAGCAGCAACAGGGCCACCGGGGAGCTGTTTTTT	CASSNRATGELFF
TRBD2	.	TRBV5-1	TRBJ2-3	TGCGCCAGCAGCTTACTAGCGGGGGGTGCAGATACGCAGTATTTT	CASSLLAGGADTQYF
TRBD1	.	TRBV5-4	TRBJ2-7	TGTGCCAGCCGAGGGGGGACAGGGACATACGAGCAGTACTTC	CASRGGTGTYEQYF
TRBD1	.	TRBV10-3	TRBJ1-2	TGTGCCATCAGTGACCCCCGGACAGGGGAGGATATACAACCGGCGGGCTACACCTTC	CAISDPRTGEDIQPAGYTF
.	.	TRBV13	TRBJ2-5	TGTGCCAGCAGCTATCGGTCACAAGAGACCCAGTACTTC	CASSYRSQETQYF
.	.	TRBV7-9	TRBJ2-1	TGTGCCAGCACCTCATGGGCGGGGCTAGCGCATACCTACAATGAGCAGTTCTTC	CASTSWAGLAHTYNEQFF
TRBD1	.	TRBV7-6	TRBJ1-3	TGTGCCAGCAGCCCAAGGGACAGGGGCTCTGGAAACACCATATATTTT	CASSPRDRGSGNTIYF
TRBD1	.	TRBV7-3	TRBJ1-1	TGTGCCAGCAGCTCGACAGGGGTGAACACTGAAGCTTTCTTT	CASSSTGVNTEAFF
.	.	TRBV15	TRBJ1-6	TGTGCCACCAGCAGAGACAGGGGTGCAAATTCACCCCTCCACTTT	CATSRDRGANSPLHF
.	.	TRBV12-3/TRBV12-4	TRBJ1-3	TGTGCCAGCAGTTATCCCAGGGTTCCCATATATTTT	CASSYPRVPIYF
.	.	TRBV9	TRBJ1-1	TGTGCCAGCAGCACCGGACAGACCCTGGACACTGAAGCTTTCTTT	CASSTGQTLDTEAFF
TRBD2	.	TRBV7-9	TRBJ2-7	TGTGCCAGCAGCGCCGCTAGCGGGGGGGCGTACGAGCAGTACTTC	CASSAASGGAYEQYF
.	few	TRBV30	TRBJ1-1	TGTGCCTGGAGTGTACAAGGGGCGCGGGGAGCTTTCTTT	CAWSVQGARGAFF
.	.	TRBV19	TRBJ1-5	TGTGCCAGTAGAACCCAGGGAGGGGCCCGATATAGCAATCAGCCCCAGCATTTT	CASRTQGGARYSNQPQHF
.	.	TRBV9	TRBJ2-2	TGTGCCAGCAGCGTAGTCCCCTTGAACACCGGGGAGCTGTTTTTT	CASSVVPLNTGELFF
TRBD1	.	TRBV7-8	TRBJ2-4	TGTGCCAGCAGCTTAGATCCAGGGGGAAAAAACATTCAGTACTTC	CASSLDPGGKNIQYF
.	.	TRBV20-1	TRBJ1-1	TGCAGTGCTAGTCCCAGCACTGAAGCTTTCTTT	CSASPSTEAFF
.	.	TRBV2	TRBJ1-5	TGTGCCAGCAGTCCCCAGACCTTAGGAGATCAGCCCCAGCATTTT	CASSPQTLGDQPQHF
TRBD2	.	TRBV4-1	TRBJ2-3	TGCGCCAGCAGCCAAGATAGCGGGGCCACAGATACGCAGTATTTT	CASSQDSGATDTQYF
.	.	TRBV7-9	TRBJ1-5	TGTGCCAGCAGCCAAACAGGTACCGGGAATCAGCCCCAGCATTTT	CASSQTGTGNQPQHF
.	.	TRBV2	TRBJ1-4	TGTGCCAGCAAGGCAGGAACAACTAATGAAAAACTGTTTTTT	CASKAGTTNEKLFF
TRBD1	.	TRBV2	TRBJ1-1	TGTGCCACCGTCTTGAGGGACAGGGCCCCCACTGAAGCTTTCTTT	CATVLRDRAPTEAFF
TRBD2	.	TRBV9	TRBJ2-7	TGTGCCAGCAGCCCCAGACTAGCGGGGCGCCACGAGCAGTACTTC	CASSPRLAGRHEQYF
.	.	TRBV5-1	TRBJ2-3	TGCGCCAGCAGCTTGGGACAGGTCAACACAGATACGCAGTATTTT	CASSLGQVNTDTQYF
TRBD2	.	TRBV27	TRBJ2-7	TGTGCCAGCAGTTGGGGGCCCGGGGGGGTCTACGAGCAGTACTTC	CASSWGPGGVYEQYF
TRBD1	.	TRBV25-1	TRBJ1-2	TGTGCCAGCAGTCGACAGGGGATACTCTATGGCTACACCTTC	CASSRQGILYGYTF
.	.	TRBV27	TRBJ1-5	TGTGCCAGCTCCCCCCACAGGGATAGCAATCAGCCCCAGCATTTT	CASSPHRDSNQPQHF
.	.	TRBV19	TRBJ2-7	TGTGCCAGTAGTATCTCGCTGTACTCCATAGACTACGAGCAGTACTTC	CASSISLYSIDYEQYF
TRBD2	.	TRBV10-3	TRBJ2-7	TGTGCCATCAGTGACGCTAGCGGGGGGCCCGGCGAGCAGTACTTC	CAISDASGGPGEQYF
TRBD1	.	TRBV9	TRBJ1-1	TGTGCCAGCAGCCCGACAGGGGCATCTGGGTCTTTCTTT	CASSPTGASGSFF
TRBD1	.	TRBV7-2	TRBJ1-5	TGTGCCAGCAGCTTAAAGCCGACAGGGGGTCAGCCCCAGCATTTT	CASSLKPTGGQPQHF
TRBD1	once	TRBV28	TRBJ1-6	TGTGCCAGCAGTTTAGACAGGGATAATTCACCCCTCCACTTT	CASSLDRDNSPLHF
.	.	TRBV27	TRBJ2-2	TGTGCCAGCAGTTTAGGAGGGGTCGGGACCGGGGAGCTGTTTTTT	CASSLGGVGTGELFF
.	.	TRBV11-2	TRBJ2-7	TGTGCCAGCAGCCCAGTCGAGACAGGATACTCCTACGAGCAGTACTTC	CASSPVETGYSYEQYF
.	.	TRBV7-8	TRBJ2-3	TGTGCCAGCAGCCCACTACTGGGTACGCAGTATTTT	CASSPLLGTQYF
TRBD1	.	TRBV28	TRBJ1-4	TGTGCCAGCCGTGAAGGGACAGGGGGTGAAAAACTGTTTTTT	CASREGTGGEKLFF
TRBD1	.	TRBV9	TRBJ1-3	TGTGCCAGCAGCGTGCGGGACAGCTCTGGAAACACCATATATTTT	CASSVRDSSGNTIYF